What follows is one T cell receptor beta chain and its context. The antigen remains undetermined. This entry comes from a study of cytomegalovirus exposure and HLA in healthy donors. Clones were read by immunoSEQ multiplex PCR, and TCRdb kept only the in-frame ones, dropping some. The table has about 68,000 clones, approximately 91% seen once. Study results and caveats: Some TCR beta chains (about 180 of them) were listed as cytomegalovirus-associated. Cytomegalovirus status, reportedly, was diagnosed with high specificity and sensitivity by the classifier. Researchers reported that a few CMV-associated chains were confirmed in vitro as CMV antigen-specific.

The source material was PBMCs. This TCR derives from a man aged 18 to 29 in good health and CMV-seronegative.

The CDR3, as DNA: TGCGCCAGCAGCTGGAGCACACAGGTCCCGGAGGAGACCCAGTACTTC. Its translation is CASSWSTQVPEETQYF. This chain uses TRBV5-1 with TRBJ2-5; possibly TRBD1 for D (5 bases). The V gene lost 3 bases and the J gene lost 5 bases, with 20 bases spanning the gap. The CDR3 is 16 residues long. Germline V gene lookup returns CDR1 SGHRS and CDR2 YFSETQ.